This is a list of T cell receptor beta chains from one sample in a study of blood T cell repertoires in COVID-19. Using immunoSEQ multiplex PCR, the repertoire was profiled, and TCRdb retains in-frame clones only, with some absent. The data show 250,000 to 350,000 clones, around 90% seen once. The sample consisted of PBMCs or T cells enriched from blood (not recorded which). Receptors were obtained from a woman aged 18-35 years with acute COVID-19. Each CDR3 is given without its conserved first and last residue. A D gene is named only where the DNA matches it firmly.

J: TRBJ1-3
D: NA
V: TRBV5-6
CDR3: ASSLPQGSPGNTIY

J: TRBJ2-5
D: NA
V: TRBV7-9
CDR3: ASSSSGLETQY

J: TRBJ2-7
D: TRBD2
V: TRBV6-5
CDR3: ASTAGTSGFGEQY

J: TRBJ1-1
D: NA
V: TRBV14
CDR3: ASSQLVLNTEAF

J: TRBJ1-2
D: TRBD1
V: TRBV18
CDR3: ASSPSGQGNYGYT

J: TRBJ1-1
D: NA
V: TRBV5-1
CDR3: ASSFVGGNTEAF

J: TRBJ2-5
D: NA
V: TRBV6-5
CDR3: ASSYATEQETQY

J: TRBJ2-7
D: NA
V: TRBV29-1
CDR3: SVEGTENYEQY

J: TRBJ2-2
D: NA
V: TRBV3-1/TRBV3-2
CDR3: ASSHPGVYTGELF

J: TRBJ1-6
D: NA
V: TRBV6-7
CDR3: AGRQFSSYNSPLH

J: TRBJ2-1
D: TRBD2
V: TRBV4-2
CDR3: ASSQPGTNYNEQF

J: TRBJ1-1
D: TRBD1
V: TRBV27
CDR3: ASSDRGPRTEAF

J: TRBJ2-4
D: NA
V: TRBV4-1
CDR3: ASSQDQEVRAKNIQY

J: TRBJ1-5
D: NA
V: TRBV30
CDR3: AWSVGPGGHSHNQPQH

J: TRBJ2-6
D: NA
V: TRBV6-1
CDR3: ASSEPGNGANVLT

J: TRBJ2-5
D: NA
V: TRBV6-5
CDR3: ASSLFGGETQY

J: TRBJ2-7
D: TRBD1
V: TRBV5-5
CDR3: ASSLAGQVSYEQY

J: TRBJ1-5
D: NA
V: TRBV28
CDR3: ASSIFGIGQPQH

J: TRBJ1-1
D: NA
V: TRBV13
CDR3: ASSLGVAAWNTEAF

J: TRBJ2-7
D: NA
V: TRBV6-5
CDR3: ASSYSNFRGNEQY

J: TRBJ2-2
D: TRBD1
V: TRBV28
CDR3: ASSLWHRGKNTGELF

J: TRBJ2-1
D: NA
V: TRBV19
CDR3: ASSRRRRGKYNEQF